This TCR beta chain was sequenced for a study of cytomegalovirus exposure and HLA in healthy donors (dated by TCRdb to the late 2010s). About the investigation overall: In an earlier analysis of some 550 of the donors, less than 350 Gb of sequence data and 90 million to 120 million unique TCR beta sequences from about 190 million T cells were reported. Roughly 320 gigabases of sequencing data and roughly 81 million unique TCR sequences made up an early release that covered approximately 700 HLA-typed donors. Among the 398 genotyped donors, approximately 81% belonged to the genetic ancestry cluster associated with self-reported Caucasian donors. The study aimed to test whether cataloging public T cell receptors could reveal signatures of past pathogen exposure. Using immunosequencing, the study profiled T cell repertoires from 500 to 800 subjects and related those repertoires to cytomegalovirus serostatus. Besides the first cohort of hundreds of subjects, a separate validation cohort made up of around 120 different subjects was used. To predict cytomegalovirus infection status, the study combined high-throughput TCR immunosequencing, statistical association of individual TCRs with disease status, and machine learning. To study patterns of TCR occurrence, a later analysis re-analyzed previously published TCR beta repertoires from 600 to 750 donors and added high-resolution HLA genotyping. In the later analysis, no new phenotypic data were used to find candidate immune exposures; instead, reliance was placed on TCR beta sequences and their occurrence across donors. An earlier analysis of about 620 of the donors applied high-throughput TCR beta sequencing to assess whether each TCR beta V gene segment acted as functional or pseudogenic. Donor age, sex, ethnicity and CMV serostatus were compiled together with the repertoire data. A later genetic analysis used genome-wide SNP genotypes for about 60% of the 666 donors, treating that subset as a discovery cohort. All discovery cohort repertoires had been generated on a single sequencing platform. Class I and class II HLA loci were covered by the typing at four-digit resolution. Typing coverage differed by locus: A, B, C, DRB1 and DQB1 were typed in about 620-630 donors, DQA1 in 522, DPA1 in 600 to 610, and DPB1 in just under 490. About five DR-DQ haplotypes were handled as single units for association and clustering because linkage in the cohort was strong. Across approximately 420 genotyped donors of the cohort, an average of approximately 200,000 unique TCR beta nucleotide sequences per donor were sequenced, and roughly 17% of those sequences were non-productive. Points the paper makes about the study in general: The classifier was reported to diagnose cytomegalovirus status with high specificity and sensitivity in both the original and validation cohorts. In a later analysis, HLA-associated TCR beta chains were found to be more clonally expanded and to have lower generation probabilities than equally common non-associated chains. It was suggested by the authors that the approach could potentially be generalized to other disease states and immunological phenotypes. Most TCR sequences were observed very rarely across donors, whereas some public TCRs were present in many individuals. A total of fewer than 200 TCR beta chains were listed by the study as associated with cytomegalovirus. A few of the identified cytomegalovirus-associated TCR beta chains were confirmed in vitro to be specific for cytomegalovirus antigens. An association between a missense DCLRE1C variant and V-gene and J-gene trimming of TCR beta chains was found in a later genetic analysis and replicated in an independent cohort. Roughly uniform sequencing depth across donors was assumed in presence/absence analyses, although this assumption may not hold. The sequencing pipeline was judged likely to have produced a cluster of highly shared sequence variants as a technical artifact. According to a later analysis, TCR association rates differed among HLA loci, with DRB1 alleles showing the most associated TCRs and HLA-C alleles showing the fewest. Because counts were too low, under 20 rarely observed V segments, including chromosome 9 orphons, were left out of the earlier analysis of approximately 580 of the donors. In this cohort, only TCR beta chains were sequenced, and detectable features were limited by the absence of alpha or paired-chain data. Because HLA typing was unavailable for some donors at each locus, only the typed subset was used in association tests. CMV serostatus was the only immune exposure information available for the cohort. In a later analysis, most CMV-associated TCR beta chains were found to appear HLA-restricted, with HLA associations seemingly driven largely by CMV exposure. Compared with the approximately 720-donor mean, donors in an Asian-associated ancestry cluster had fewer N-insertions in productive TCRs, according to a later genetic analysis. Strong co-occurrence of HLA alleles, especially DR and DQ, made assigning TCR associations to individual alleles difficult. A further reported finding was that TCR beta sequences accurately predicted the HLA-A and HLA-B alleles for most subjects in the first cohort. In an earlier analysis of fewer than 750 of the donors, most TCR beta V segments were observed in productive rearrangements about 87% or about 30% of the time, broadly matching IMGT annotations. Because the 87-base-pair reads could not distinguish some IMGT-functional V segments, including TRBV6-2 and TRBV6-3, those segments were excluded. Several of the top co-occurrence clusters appeared to be linked to parvovirus B19, influenza, CMV and Epstein-Barr virus, according to a later analysis. Correlated functional status among segregating V segments might be attributable to linkage disequilibrium, but an unknown experimental factor could not be ruled out. Specific HLA alleles were associated with 15,000 to 20,000 TCR beta sequences at a false discovery rate of 0.05 in a later analysis.

In the germline V gene (reference sequence), CDR1 corresponds to LNHNV and CDR2 to YYDKDF. Spanning cysteine to phenylalanine, the CDR3 consists of 15 amino acids. This entry keeps only the CDR3 DNA: 45 bases, framed from base 1. Trimming accounts for 3 bases at V and 6 bases at J, while the number of junction bases matched to no gene is 7. Details on this clone: No antigen is known for it. No much larger clone exists at a distance of one base, and base qualities are not known.

The cohort was made up of roughly 670 healthy bone marrow donors. At the time of sampling, all cohort members were nominally healthy, though unrecorded immune exposures were likely present. The donor was CMV seropositive and belonged to the group of more than 250 seropositive cohort members. A peripheral blood sample was provided by each donor, and peripheral blood mononuclear cells were used for TCR beta sequencing. Genomic DNA was extracted from the blood cell samples with the Qiagen DNeasy Blood Extraction Kit. Libraries were made using the immunoSEQ multiplex PCR assay. For the multiplex PCR, a mixture combining 60 forward primers for TCR Vbeta segments and 13 reverse primers for TCR Jbeta segments was used. The CDR3 region of rearranged TCR beta genes was amplified from genomic DNA with a multiplex PCR assay. On the Illumina HiSeq System, the amplified TCR beta libraries were sequenced as 87-base-pair reads. On the study's bioinformatics: A later analysis counted about 76 million unique TCR beta chains across the 550 to 700 repertoires, and about 10 million of these chains were shared by at least two donors. Raw reads were error-corrected and collapsed into unique sequences with a nearest-neighbor algorithm that merged closely related sequences to remove PCR and sequencing errors. CDR3 sequences were aligned to IMGT reference sequences to assign V, D and J gene segments. Each retained sequence needed at least a six-nucleotide match to both a V gene segment and a J gene segment. Rearrangements were classified as productive when the CDR3 lacked stop codons and remained in frame with V and J, and all other rearrangements were classified as non-productive. CDR3 was defined according to IMGT convention as the region running from the second conserved V-encoded cysteine to the conserved J-encoded phenylalanine. The earlier analysis of about 560 of the donors excluded any sequence lacking an unambiguous match to a single V gene segment. In an earlier analysis of approximately 610 of the donors, V segments were called functional above 56.7% productive rearrangements and were called segregating when the between-donor standard deviation exceeded 5%. A statistical classification framework was developed to diagnose cytomegalovirus status using the catalog of TCR beta chain sequences. In a later analysis, V and J genes were assigned by comparing TCR nucleotide sequences against IMGT/GENE-DB human TR gene sequences. In a later analysis, CDR3 sequences and most-parsimonious VDJ recombination scenarios were assigned using the TCRdist pipeline. In a later analysis, each TCR beta chain was defined by its CDR3 amino acid sequence together with its V-gene family, and reads without a unique V-gene family were excluded. As a way to deal with suspected cross-contamination and a sequencing artifact, a later analysis dropped under 600 nucleotide sequences that were highly shared and had low generation probability. In a later analysis, a clonal expansion index was calculated for each public chain from normalized within-repertoire ranks of inferred template counts. Generation probabilities in a later analysis came from a VDJ recombination model fitted to out-of-frame rearrangements, and those results were checked against IGoR. In a later analysis, hypergeometric tests were used to score TCR-TCR, TCR-HLA and TCR-CMV co-occurrence, with a repertoire-size bias correction applied to TCR pairs. False discovery rates were estimated in a later analysis by permuting HLA or CMV assignments 20 times. In a later analysis, co-occurring TCRs were grouped using DBSCAN, with TCRdist sequence similarity added in when clustering inside HLA-allele-positive subsets. Co-occurrence clustering excluded repertoires with fewer than 30,000 or more than 120,000 public chains, plus five with anomalous nucleotide sharing. Drawn from immuneACCESS, this table holds only the in-frame rearrangements with V and J called that TCRdb kept. Clones are partly lost; checked studies trace under half to an unresolved V gene and leave the rest unexplained. V and J calls and clone size are those listed in that table; D and trimming were worked out from the DNA. This sample is represented by approximately 150,000 clones; around 65% of them were singletons. 2.5% to 3% of the sample goes to the ten largest clones.

The sequence derives from a woman between 40 and 50 years old in good health and CMV-seropositive. Input material: PBMCs. Here the chain combines TRBV15 and TRBJ1-2; 10 middle bases align to TRBD1. CDR3 region: CATSRPEDRGNGYTF. DNA sequence: TGTGCCACCAGCAGGCCCGAGGACAGGGGGAATGGCTACACCTTC. The full variable domain, completed from the reference TRBV15 and TRBJ1-2 proteins outside the CDR3, reads DAMVIQNPRYQVTQFGKPVTLSCSQTLNHNVMYWYQQKSSQAPKLLFHYYDKDFNNEADTPDNFQSRRPNTSFCFLDIRSPGLGDTAMYLCATSRPEDRGNGYTFGSGTRLTVV.